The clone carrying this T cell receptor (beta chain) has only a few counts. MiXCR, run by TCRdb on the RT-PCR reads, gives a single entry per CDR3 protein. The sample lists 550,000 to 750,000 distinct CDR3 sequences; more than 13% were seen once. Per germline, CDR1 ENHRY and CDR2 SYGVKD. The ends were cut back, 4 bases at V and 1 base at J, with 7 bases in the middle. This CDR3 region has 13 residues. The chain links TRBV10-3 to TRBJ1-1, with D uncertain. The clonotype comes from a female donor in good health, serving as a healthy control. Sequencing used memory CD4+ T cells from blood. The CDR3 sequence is CAISGQANTEAFF. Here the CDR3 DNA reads TGTGCCATCAGTGGACAAGCGAACACTGAAGCTTTCTTT.